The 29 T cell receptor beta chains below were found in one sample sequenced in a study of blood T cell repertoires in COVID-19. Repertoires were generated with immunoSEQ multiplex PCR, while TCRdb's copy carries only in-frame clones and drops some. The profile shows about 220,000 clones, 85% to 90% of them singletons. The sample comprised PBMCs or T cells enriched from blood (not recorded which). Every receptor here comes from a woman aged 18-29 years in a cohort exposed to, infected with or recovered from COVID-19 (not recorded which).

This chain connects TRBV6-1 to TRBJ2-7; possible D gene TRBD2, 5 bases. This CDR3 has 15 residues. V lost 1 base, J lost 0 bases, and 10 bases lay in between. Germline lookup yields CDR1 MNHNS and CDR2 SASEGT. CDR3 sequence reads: CASSEVGLGSYEQYF. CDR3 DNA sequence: TGTGCCAGCAGTGAAGTAGGACTCGGCTCCTACGAGCAGTACTTC.

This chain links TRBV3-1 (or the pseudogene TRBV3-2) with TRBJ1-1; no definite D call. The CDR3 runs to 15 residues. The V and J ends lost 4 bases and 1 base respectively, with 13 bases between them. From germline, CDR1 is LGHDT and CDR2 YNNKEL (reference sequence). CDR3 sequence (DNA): TGTGCCAGCAGCCGTTACAGCTATCCGAACACTGAAGCTTTCTTT. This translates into CASSRYSYPNTEAFF.

CDR3 protein: CASSWTRGTEAFF. The CDR3, as DNA: TGTGCCAGCAGCTGGACCAGAGGGACTGAAGCTTTCTTT. The chain carries TRBV2 and TRBJ1-1; D uncertain. The CDR3 totals 13 residues. Deletions cut 6 bases from V and 5 bases from J, with 13 bases between. The germline gives CDR1 SNHLY, CDR2 FYNNEI.

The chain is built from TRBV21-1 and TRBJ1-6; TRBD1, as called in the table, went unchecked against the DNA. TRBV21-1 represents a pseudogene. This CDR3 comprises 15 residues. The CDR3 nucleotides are TGTGCCAGCAGCAAAGGTGGGGACAGTTATTCACCCCTCCACTTT. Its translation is CASSKGGDSYSPLHF.

This CDR3 reads CASSADYPGNTIYF. The CDR3 DNA reads TGTGCCAGCAGCGCCGACTACCCTGGAAACACCATATATTTT. This chain links TRBV9 with TRBJ1-3; D ambiguous. CDR3 length: 14 residues. Per germline, CDR1 SGDLS and CDR2 YYNGEE. Trimming removed 3 bases from V and 2 bases from J, with 9 bases in between.

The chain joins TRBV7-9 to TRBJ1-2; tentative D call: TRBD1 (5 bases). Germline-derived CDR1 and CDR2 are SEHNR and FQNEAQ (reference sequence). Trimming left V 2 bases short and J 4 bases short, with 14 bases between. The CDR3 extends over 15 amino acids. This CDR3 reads CASSLLGGGGYGYTF. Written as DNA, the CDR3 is TGTGCCAGCAGCTTACTCGGCGGGGGTGGCTATGGCTACACCTTC.

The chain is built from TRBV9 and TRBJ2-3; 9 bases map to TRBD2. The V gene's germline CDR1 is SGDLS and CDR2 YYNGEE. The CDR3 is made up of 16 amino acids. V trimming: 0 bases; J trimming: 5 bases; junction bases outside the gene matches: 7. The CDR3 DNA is TGTGCCAGCAGCGTAGGAGGTAGCGGGAGTCTAGATACGCAGTATTTT. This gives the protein CASSVGGSGSLDTQYF.

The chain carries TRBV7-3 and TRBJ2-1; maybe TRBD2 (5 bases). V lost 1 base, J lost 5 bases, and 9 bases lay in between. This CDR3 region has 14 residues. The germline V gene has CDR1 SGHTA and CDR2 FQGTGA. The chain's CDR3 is CASSLIAPDNEQFF. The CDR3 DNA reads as TGTGCCAGCAGCTTAATAGCGCCCGACAATGAGCAGTTCTTC.

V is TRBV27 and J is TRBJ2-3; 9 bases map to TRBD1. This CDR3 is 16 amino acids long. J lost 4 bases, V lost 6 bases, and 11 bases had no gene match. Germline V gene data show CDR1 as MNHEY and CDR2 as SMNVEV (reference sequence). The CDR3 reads CASSLTGGEGADTQYF. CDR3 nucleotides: TGTGCCAGCAGCCTTACAGGGGGCGAGGGTGCAGATACGCAGTATTTT.

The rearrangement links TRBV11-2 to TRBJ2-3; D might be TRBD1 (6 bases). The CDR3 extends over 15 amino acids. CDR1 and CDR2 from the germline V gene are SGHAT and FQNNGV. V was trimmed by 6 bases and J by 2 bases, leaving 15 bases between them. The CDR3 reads CASRRDRPNTDTQYF. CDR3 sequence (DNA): TGTGCCAGCAGGCGAGACAGGCCAAACACAGATACGCAGTATTTT.

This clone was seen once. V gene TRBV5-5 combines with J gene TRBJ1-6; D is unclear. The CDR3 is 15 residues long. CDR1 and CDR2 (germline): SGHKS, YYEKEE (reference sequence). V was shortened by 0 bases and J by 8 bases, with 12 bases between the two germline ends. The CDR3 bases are TGTGCCAGCAGCTTGGACCACAGCTTGGATTCACCCCTCCACTTT. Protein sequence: CASSLDHSLDSPLHF.

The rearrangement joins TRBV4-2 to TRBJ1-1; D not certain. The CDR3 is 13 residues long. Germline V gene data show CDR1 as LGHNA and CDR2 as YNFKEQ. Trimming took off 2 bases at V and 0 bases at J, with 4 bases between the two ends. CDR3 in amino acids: CASSQPMNTEAFF. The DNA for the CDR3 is TGTGCCAGCAGCCAACCAATGAACACTGAAGCTTTCTTT.

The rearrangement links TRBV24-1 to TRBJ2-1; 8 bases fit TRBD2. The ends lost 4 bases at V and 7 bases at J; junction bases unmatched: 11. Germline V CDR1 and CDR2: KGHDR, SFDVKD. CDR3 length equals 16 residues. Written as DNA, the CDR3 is TGTGCCACCAGTGAAGGGGGACTAGTTACGGGTAATGAGCAGTTCTTC. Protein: CATSEGGLVTGNEQFF.

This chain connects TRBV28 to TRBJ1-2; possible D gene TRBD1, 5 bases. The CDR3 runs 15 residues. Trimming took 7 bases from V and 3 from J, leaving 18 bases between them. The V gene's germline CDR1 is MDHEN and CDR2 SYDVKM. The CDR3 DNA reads TGTGCCAGCATTCCTATGGAGGGGCAGGACTATGGCTACACCTTC. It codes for CASIPMEGQDYGYTF.

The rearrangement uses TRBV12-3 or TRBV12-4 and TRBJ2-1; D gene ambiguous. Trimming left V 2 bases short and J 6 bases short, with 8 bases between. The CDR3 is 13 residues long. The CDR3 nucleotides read TGTGCCAGCAGTTTACGTCCCAGCAATGAGCAGTTCTTC. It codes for CASSLRPSNEQFF.

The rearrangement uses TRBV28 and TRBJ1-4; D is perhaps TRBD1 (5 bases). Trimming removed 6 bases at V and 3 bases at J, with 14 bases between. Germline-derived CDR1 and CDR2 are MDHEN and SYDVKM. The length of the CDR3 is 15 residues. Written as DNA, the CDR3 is TGTGCCAGCAGGACCGGGGGTCTGGCTAATGAAAAACTGTTTTTT. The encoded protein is CASRTGGLANEKLFF.

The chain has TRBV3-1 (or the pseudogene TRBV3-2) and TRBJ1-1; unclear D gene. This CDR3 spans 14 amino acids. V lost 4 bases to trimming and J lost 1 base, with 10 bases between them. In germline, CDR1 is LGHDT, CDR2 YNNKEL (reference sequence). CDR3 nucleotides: TGTGCCAGCAGCCGGCAGGATTGGAACACTGAAGCTTTCTTT. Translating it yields CASSRQDWNTEAFF.

This CDR3 reads CASSSSGLGANEKLFF. The CDR3 nucleotides read TGTGCCAGCAGTTCCTCGGGACTTGGGGCTAATGAAAAACTGTTTTTT. The V call is TRBV6-5, the J call TRBJ1-4, with a possible D match to TRBD1 (5 bases). The CDR3 runs 16 residues. With 4 bases removed from V and 3 bases from J, the gap between germline ends came to 15 bases. Looked up from germline, CDR1 is MNHEY and CDR2 is SVGAGI.

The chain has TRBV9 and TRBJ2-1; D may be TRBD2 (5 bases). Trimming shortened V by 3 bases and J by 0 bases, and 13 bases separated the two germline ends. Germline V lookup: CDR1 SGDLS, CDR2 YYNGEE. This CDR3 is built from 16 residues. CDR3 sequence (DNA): TGTGCCAGCAGCGCCTCTTTGGGGAGCTCCTACAATGAGCAGTTCTTC. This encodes CASSASLGSSYNEQFF.

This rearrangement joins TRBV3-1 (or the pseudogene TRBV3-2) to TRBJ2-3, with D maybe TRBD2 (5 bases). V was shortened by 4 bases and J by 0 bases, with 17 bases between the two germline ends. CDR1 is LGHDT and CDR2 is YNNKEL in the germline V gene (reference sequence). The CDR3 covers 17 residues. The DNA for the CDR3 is TGTGCCAGCAGCCCGGAGAGGGCTCGCGTGAGCACAGATACGCAGTATTTT. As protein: CASSPERARVSTDTQYF.

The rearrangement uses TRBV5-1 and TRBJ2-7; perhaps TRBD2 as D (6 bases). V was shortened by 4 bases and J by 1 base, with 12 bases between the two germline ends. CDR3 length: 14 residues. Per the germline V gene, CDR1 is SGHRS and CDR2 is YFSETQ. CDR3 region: CASSDPGTSYEQYF. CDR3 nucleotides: TGCGCCAGCAGCGACCCTGGGACTTCCTACGAGCAGTACTTC.

CDR3 nucleotide sequence: TGTGCCAGCAGCCCCATCGGGAGAGACTATGGCTACACCTTC. This translates into CASSPIGRDYGYTF. The chain is built from TRBV7-9 and TRBJ1-2; D is undetermined. Trimming removed 5 bases at V and 3 bases at J, with 13 bases between. The germline CDR1 and CDR2 sequences are SEHNR and FQNEAQ (reference sequence). The CDR3 length is 14 residues.

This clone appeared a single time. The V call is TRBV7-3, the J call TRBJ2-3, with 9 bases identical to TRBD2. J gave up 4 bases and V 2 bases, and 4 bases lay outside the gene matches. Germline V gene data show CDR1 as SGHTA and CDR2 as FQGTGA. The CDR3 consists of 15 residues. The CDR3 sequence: CASSLLAGGSDTQYF. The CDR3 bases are TGTGCCAGCAGCTTATTGGCGGGAGGGTCAGATACGCAGTATTTT.

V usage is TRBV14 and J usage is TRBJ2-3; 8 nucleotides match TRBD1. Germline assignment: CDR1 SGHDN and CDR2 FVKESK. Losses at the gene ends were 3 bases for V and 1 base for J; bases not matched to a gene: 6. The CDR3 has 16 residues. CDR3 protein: CASSHHRGAGTDTQYF. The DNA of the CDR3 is TGTGCCAGCAGCCACCACAGGGGGGCAGGCACAGATACGCAGTATTTT.

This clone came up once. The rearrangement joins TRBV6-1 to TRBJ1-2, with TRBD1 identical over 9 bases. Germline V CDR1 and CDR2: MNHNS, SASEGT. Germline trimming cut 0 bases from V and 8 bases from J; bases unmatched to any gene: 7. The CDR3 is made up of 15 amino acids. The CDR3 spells CASSEAGTGSQGYTF. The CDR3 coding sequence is TGTGCCAGCAGTGAAGCCGGGACAGGGAGTCAAGGCTACACCTTC.

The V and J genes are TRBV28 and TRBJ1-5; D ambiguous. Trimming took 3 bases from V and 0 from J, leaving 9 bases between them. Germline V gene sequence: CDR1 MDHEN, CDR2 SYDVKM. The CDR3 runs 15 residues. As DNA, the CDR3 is TGTGCCAGCAGTTTTGAACAGTATAGCAATCAGCCCCAGCATTTT. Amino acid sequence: CASSFEQYSNQPQHF. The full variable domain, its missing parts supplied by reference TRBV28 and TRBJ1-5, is DVKVTQSSRYLVKRTGEKVFLECVQDMDHENMFWYRQDPGLGLRLIYFSYDVKMKEKGDIPEGYSVSREKKERFSLILESASTNQTSMYLCASSFEQYSNQPQHFGDGTRLSIL.

The chain's CDR3 is CASSWRGVGNTEAFF. In DNA form, the CDR3 reads TGCGCCAGCAGCTGGCGGGGGGTAGGGAACACTGAAGCTTTCTTT. The J gene is TRBJ1-1, the V gene TRBV5-1; D is perhaps TRBD1 (5 bases). This CDR3 is built from 15 residues. Trimming took off 3 bases at V and 1 base at J, with 13 bases between the two ends. CDR1 SGHRS and CDR2 YFSETQ come from the germline V gene.

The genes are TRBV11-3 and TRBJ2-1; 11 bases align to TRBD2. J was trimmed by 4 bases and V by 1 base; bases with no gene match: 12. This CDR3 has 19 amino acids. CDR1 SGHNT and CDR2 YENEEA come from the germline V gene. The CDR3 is CASSLVGSGRAFLYNEQFF. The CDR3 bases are TGTGCCAGCAGCTTAGTTGGTAGCGGGAGGGCCTTTTTGTACAATGAGCAGTTCTTC.

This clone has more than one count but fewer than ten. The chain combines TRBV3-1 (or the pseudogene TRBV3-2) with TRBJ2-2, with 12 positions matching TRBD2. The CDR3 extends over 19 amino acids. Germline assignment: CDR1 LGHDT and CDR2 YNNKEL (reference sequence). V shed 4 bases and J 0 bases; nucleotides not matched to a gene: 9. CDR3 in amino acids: CASSLSPGLAGSNTGELFF. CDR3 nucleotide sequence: TGTGCCAGCAGCCTTTCTCCGGGACTAGCGGGCTCGAACACCGGGGAGCTGTTTTTT.